This entry is about one T cell receptor beta chain. This clone's antigen is unknown. No base-level quality is on record; no much larger clone is a single base apart. The data belong to a study of beta chain features in type 1 diabetes (dated by TCRdb to the late 2010s). Notes on the research overall: Patients and healthy donors did not differ in mean age, gender distribution, total cell number or subset yield. A total of 107,917,701 sorted cells were examined across all samples, and the number of cells per subset was strongly correlated with RNA yield. Naive and central memory subsets were obtained from all 30 or so donors, but regulatory and stem cell-like memory subsets were isolated from only 8 patients and 8 healthy donors. In the study, recently diagnosed type 1 diabetes patients and matched healthy donors were compared on the TCRB repertoires of their sorted circulating CD4+ T cell subsets. Results and caveats for the whole study, not just this receptor: Naive, central memory and regulatory TCRB repertoires appeared to be more alike among patients than among healthy donors. A moderate but significant shortening of TCRB CDR3 length was observed in type 1 diabetes patients in all four CD4+ subsets. Because cDNA was sequenced instead of genomic DNA, highly expressing activated cells could be over-represented, though the groups showed no difference in activation or CD3 levels. Fewer insertions and more nucleotide deletions at VDJ recombination sites were observed in patients with type 1 diabetes, implying thymic rearrangement abnormalities. Shorter templates might have been favored by PCR, but patient and control samples were amplified and corrected together, so both groups would have been affected equally by any skew. HLA sub-analyses involved small numbers of individuals, so any influence of HLA type on TCRB rearrangement remained unresolved.

From each donor, a single peripheral blood sample of approximately 110 mL on average was drawn into heparinised tubes. A BD FACSAria II was used to sort naive, central memory, regulatory and stem cell-like memory CD4+ T cells with a panel that included CD45RO, CCR7, CD25, CD127, CD95 and CD27. Every sorted population had a purity above 95%. PBMCs were isolated immediately by Lymphoprep density gradient centrifugation and stained directly without culture. To minimize batch effects, samples were stained and sorted in pairs, one healthy donor with one patient per experiment. Via the germline V gene, CDR1 is LGHNT and CDR2 FRNRAP. V is pruned by 7 bases and J by 3 bases, leaving 3 bases of the junction without a gene match. The CDR3 covers 14 residues, taking in both the cysteine and the phenylalanine. Only the CDR3 DNA is retained, 42 bases long and in frame from the first base. The entire isolated RNA was reverse transcribed using the High Capacity cDNA Reverse Transcription Kit, and thus expressed TCRB transcripts were sequenced. Naive, central memory and regulatory T cell samples underwent deep immunoSEQ sequencing, averaging around 4 million total reads per sample. Sorted cells were lysed in RLT buffer, and RNA was extracted using DNase-treated RNeasy Micro or Mini kits according to cell number. To prevent cross-contamination, each cell subset was processed individually, whereas patient and healthy donor samples were processed jointly. TCRB sequences were amplified from cDNA with the immunoSEQ multiplex PCR, producing 87-bp fragments spanning the CDR3 region. The amplicons were sequenced using the Illumina HiSeq platform. On the study's bioinformatics: PCR bias was computationally corrected using synthetic template baselines, reads within Hamming distance 2 were collapsed, and singletons that could not be merged were discarded. Reads were aligned to IMGT to assign V, D and J genes, CDR3 length, and insertions or deletions at six rearrangement sites. Within each subset, clonotype counts were normalized to the number of sorted cells before true diversity and Gini coefficients were calculated with the tcR R package. The overlap coefficient, calculated on TCRB nucleotide sequences, was used to measure repertoire sharing. Sourced from immuneACCESS, this table was stored by TCRdb with only in-frame sequences that have V and J called. A share of the clones is absent; for the studies checked, an unresolved V gene accounts for under half, and the remainder has no known explanation. D and trimming come from the DNA, and the V and J calls and clone size come from that table. In this sample the table shows 250,000 to 350,000 clones, 12% to 15% of which occur a single time. The ten top clones hold over 5.5% of the sample.

The V gene is TRBV12-5 and the J gene is TRBJ2-3; 11 nucleotides in the junction match TRBD2. The receptor was isolated from a man aged 25-45 years in good health. Sequenced sample: central memory CD4+ T cells from blood. Here the CDR3 is given as CASVLAGGTDTQYF. The nucleotide sequence is TGTGCTAGTGTCTTAGCGGGAGGGACAGATACGCAGTATTTT. The variable domain in full, with residues beyond the CDR3 obtained from the reference TRBV12-5 and TRBJ2-3 genes, is DARVTQTPRHKVTEMGQEVTMRCQPILGHNTVFWYRQTMMQGLELLAYFRNRAPLDDSGMPKDRFSAEMPDATLATLKIQPSEPRDSAVYFCASVLAGGTDTQYFGPGTRLTVL.